This T cell receptor beta chain comes out of a study of CD8+CD57+ T cells in acquired aplastic anemia. General observations from the study: Patients and controls were found to share twenty-nine CD8+ CDR3 sequences.

Profiling that covered TCR beta VDJ and CDR3 relied on genomic DNA as its template. Each CDR3 protein gets one entry after TCRdb re-called the reads with MiXCR. The sample includes about 140,000 distinct CDR3 sequences, roughly 40% of them seen just once. The CDR3 extends over 15 amino acids. CDR1 SGHTA and CDR2 FQGNSA come from the germline V gene. V trimming: 5 bases; J trimming: 6 bases; junction bases outside the gene matches: 12. This clonotype showed up many times. What it binds is unknown. V and J are TRBV7-2 and TRBJ2-7; 8 bases match TRBD1. The sample was sorted CD4+, CD8+, or CD8+CD57+ T cells (not recorded which) from PBMCs. This clonotype was obtained from a human donor in good health, serving as a control. The CDR3 here is CASSVHGQGFREQYF. DNA for the CDR3: TGTGCCAGCAGCGTACACGGACAGGGATTTCGCGAGCAGTACTTC.